Each of the 9 T cell receptor beta chains below was sequenced from the same sample in a study of regulatory T cells in long-lasting Graves disease. Combining iRepertoire HTBI primers with Arm-PCR of CDR3 regions, the authors built TCR beta libraries. TCRdb re-called the multiplex PCR reads with MiXCR, one entry per CDR3 protein. The sample holds about 460,000 distinct CDR3 sequences, 14% seen once. Sample time point: newly diagnosed GD, antithyroid drugs for less than 3 months. The authors made the TCR library using RNA they extracted from PBMCs. These data are also associated with another study on T cells in Graves' hyperthyroidism and ophthalmopathy.

The sequencing here drew on peripheral blood mononuclear cells (PBMCs), taken at new diagnosis, from a patient treated with antithyroid drugs. The receptors were sampled from a woman in her forties or fifties with Graves disease.

The chain is built from TRBV12-3 or TRBV12-4 and TRBJ2-1, with 9 bases matching TRBD2. V was clipped by 3 bases and J by 7 bases; unmatched bases: 4. This CDR3 comprises 14 residues. This CDR3 reads CASSFRTSANEQFF. The CDR3 nucleotides read TGTGCCAGCAGTTTCCGGACTAGCGCGAATGAGCAGTTCTTC.

This clonotype has more than one count but fewer than ten. J is TRBJ1-4 and V is TRBV11-2; D is perhaps TRBD1 (6 bases). The germline CDR1 and CDR2 sequences are SGHAT and FQNNGV. The V and J ends lost 1 base and 5 bases respectively, with 14 bases between them. This CDR3 comprises 16 residues. This CDR3 is CASSLAQGLINEKLFF. DNA for the CDR3: TGTGCCAGCAGCTTAGCACAGGGACTCATCAATGAAAAACTGTTTTTT. The entire variable domain, with the rest obtained from reference TRBV11-2 and TRBJ1-4, is as follows: EAGVAQSPRYKIIEKRQSVAFWCNPISGHATLYWYQQILGQGPKLLIQFQNNGVVDDSQLPKDRFSAERLKGVDSTLKIQPAKLEDSAVYLCASSLAQGLINEKLFFGSGTQLSVL.

This clonotype was detected many times. The chain combines TRBV12-3 or TRBV12-4 with TRBJ2-7; 9 nucleotides match TRBD2. The CDR3 loop spans 14 amino acids. V shed 3 bases and J 2 bases; nucleotides not matched to a gene: 2. CDR3 DNA sequence: TGTGCCAGCAGTTTGGAGCGGGGGGCCTACGAGCAGTACTTC. This sequence encodes CASSLERGAYEQYF.

This clonotype was detected ten times or more. The rearrangement joins TRBV12-3 or TRBV12-4 to TRBJ1-1; no clear D gene. Trimming removed 3 bases from V and 3 bases from J, with 11 bases in between. The CDR3 covers 14 residues. As DNA, the CDR3 is TGTGCCAGCAGTTTGGGCACAAGTTACACTGAAGCTTTCTTT. Translating gives CASSLGTSYTEAFF.

This rearrangement joins TRBV4-2 to TRBJ2-1, with a tentative D call TRBD2 (5 bases). The CDR3 consists of 14 residues. From germline, CDR1 is LGHNA and CDR2 YNFKEQ. The germline V and J ends were trimmed by 3 bases and 8 bases, with 14 bases remaining between them. For the CDR3, the DNA is TGTGCCAGCAGCCAGGCACTAAGCGGCGATGAGCAGTTCTTC. It codes for CASSQALSGDEQFF.

This clonotype was found many times. The rearrangement links TRBV5-6 to TRBJ2-2; D uncertain. This CDR3 has 12 amino acids. V lost 4 bases and J lost 7, with 8 bases in between. CDR1 is SGHDT, CDR2 YYEEEE, per germline. The CDR3 DNA is TGTGCCAGCAGCACAAGATACGGGGAGCTGTTTTTT. Protein product: CASSTRYGELFF.

This clonotype was detected ten times or more. The chain uses TRBV28 and TRBJ2-1; 8 nucleotides agree with TRBD2. The V and J ends lost 0 bases and 0 bases, in that order; junction bases with no gene match: 10. The CDR3 has 19 amino acids. CDR1 and CDR2 from the germline V gene are MDHEN and SYDVKM. The CDR3 protein is CASSLWSAGGRSSYNEQFF. The CDR3 DNA reads TGTGCCAGCAGTTTATGGTCGGCGGGAGGCCGGAGCTCCTACAATGAGCAGTTCTTC. Full variable domain (outside the CDR3, taken from reference TRBV28 and TRBJ2-1): DVKVTQSSRYLVKRTGEKVFLECVQDMDHENMFWYRQDPGLGLRLIYFSYDVKMKEKGDIPEGYSVSREKKERFSLILESASTNQTSMYLCASSLWSAGGRSSYNEQFFGPGTRLTVL.

This clonotype came up a few times. The chain uses TRBV7-9 and TRBJ2-6, with D uncertain. The CDR3 is 14 residues long. CDR1 and CDR2 from the germline V gene are SEHNR and FQNEAQ (reference sequence). Trimming took 2 bases from V and 3 from J, leaving 5 bases between them. The CDR3 spells CASSLQGGANVLTF. CDR3 nucleotides: TGTGCCAGCAGCTTACAAGGTGGGGCCAACGTCCTGACTTTC.

This clonotype was detected ten times or more. The genes are TRBV20-1 and TRBJ2-1; D remains unclear. Germline-derived CDR1 and CDR2 are DFQATT and SNEGSKA (reference sequence). Trimming took 1 base from V and 4 from J, leaving 8 bases between them. The CDR3 has 13 amino acids. The CDR3 region is CSARVGNYNEQFF. CDR3 bases: TGCAGTGCTAGAGTGGGGAATTACAATGAGCAGTTCTTC.